This record looks at one TCR beta chain sequence and its context. What it binds is unknown. This specimen includes other DNA sequences encoding the same CDR3. These data are taken from a study of cytomegalovirus exposure and HLA in healthy donors. The overall study: Ancestry clustering placed 81% of 350 to 500 genotyped donors in the Caucasian-associated cluster. Study-wide points: Follow-up analysis found HLA locus-dependent TCR association rates, highest for DRB1 and lowest for HLA-C. Beyond CMV serostatus, there was no information to go on about immune exposure.

The primer mix had 60 Vbeta and 13 Jbeta primers. Only in-frame clones appear in the TCRdb table, and some are missing; sequencing was by immunoSEQ multiplex PCR. The table shows 110,000 or so clones, with over 55% occurring only once. The CDR3 contains 16 residues. The chain uses TRBV12-2 and TRBJ1-1; TRBD1, the table's D call, was not compared with the DNA. TRBV12-2 is marked as a pseudogene. This TCR came from a man younger than 35 in good health and CMV-seropositive. Sequenced input: PBMCs. As DNA, the CDR3 is TGTGCAAGTCGCTTAGAAGGTCTGCAACCCAGGGGTGAAGCTTTCTTT. It is translated as CASRLEGLQPRGEAFF.